The entry below gives a single TCR beta chain sequence along with its context. The target antigen is unknown. TCRdb processed the RACE reads anew with MiXCR; each CDR3 protein has one entry. The sample holds over 30,000 distinct CDR3 sequences, more than 8% seen once. The length of the CDR3 is 13 residues. V shed 7 bases, J shed 7 bases, and the junction held 7 bases outside the gene matches. In germline, CDR1 is SEHNR, CDR2 FQNEAQ (reference sequence). The time point denotes: patch test 3, about 24 weeks after DPC sensitization. As for treatment: therapeutic diphenylcyclopropenone sensitization with weekly scalp DPC. The template was total RNA from unfractionated whole blood. Researchers sampled blood before each patch test went on. The sample originates from a study of human T cells and chemical hapten exposure. Study background: Donors were sensitized with 2% DPC on the upper inner arm.

Findings and limits, study-wide: Among TCRs, those above 1 in 1000 frequency were unaffected by DPC sensitization.

This TCR was recovered from a man aged 50 to 59 with alopecia areata. Some clones in this sample may be carry-over from other donors' samples. The sequenced sample was whole blood, obtained in connection with sensitization to the hapten diphenylcyclopropenone (DPC). V gene TRBV7-9 combines with J gene TRBJ1-1; 9 bases map to TRBD1. The chain's CDR3 is CASNRGQGGEAFF. As DNA, the CDR3 is TGTGCCAGCAACAGGGGACAGGGCGGTGAAGCTTTCTTT.